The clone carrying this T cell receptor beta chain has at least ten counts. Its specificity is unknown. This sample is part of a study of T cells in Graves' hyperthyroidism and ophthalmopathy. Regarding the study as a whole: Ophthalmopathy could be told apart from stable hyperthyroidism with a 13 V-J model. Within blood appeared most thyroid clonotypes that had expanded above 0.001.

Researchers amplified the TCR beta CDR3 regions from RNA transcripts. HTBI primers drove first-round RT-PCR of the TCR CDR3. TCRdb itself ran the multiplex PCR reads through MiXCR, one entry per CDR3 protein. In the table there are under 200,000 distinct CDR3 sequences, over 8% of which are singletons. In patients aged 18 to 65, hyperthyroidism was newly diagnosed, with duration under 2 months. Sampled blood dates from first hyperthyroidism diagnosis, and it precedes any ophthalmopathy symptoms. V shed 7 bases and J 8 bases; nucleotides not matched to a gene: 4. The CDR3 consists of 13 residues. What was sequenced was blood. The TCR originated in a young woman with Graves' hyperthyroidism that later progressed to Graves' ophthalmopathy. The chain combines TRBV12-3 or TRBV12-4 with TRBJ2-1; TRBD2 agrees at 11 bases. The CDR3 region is CASTLAGADEQFF. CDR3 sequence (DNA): TGTGCCAGCACACTAGCGGGAGCAGATGAGCAGTTCTTC.